The clone carrying this T cell receptor (beta chain) was recorded at least ten times. Its antigen remains unidentified. MiXCR, run by TCRdb on the 5' RACE reads, gives a single entry per CDR3 protein. The sample gives 550,000 to 700,000 distinct CDR3 sequences, 18% of which show up once; around 12% is in the top ten. These data come from a study of T-cell memory formation after mild COVID-19. J gave up 6 bases and V 5 bases, and 3 bases lay outside the gene matches. This CDR3 has 13 residues. Germline CDR1 reads SEHNR; CDR2 reads FQNEAQ (reference sequence). General study results and limits: Pre-infection memory contained some responding clones, which suggested that cross-reactive memory had joined. There was no confirmation that second-wave clones peaking on day 37 were SARS-CoV-2 specific. Contracting clones from day 15 to 85 showed balanced CD4/CD8; later expanders favored CD4+.

The source is an adult woman who had mild COVID-19 (a few samples of this study predate the infection). Cell type and time point are not known. Sequenced sample: PBMCs or a T cell subset sorted from them (not recorded which). The V call is TRBV7-9, the J call TRBJ2-7; 11 positions match TRBD1. CDR3 loop: CASSPGTGGEQYF. The CDR3 nucleotides read TGTGCCAGCAGCCCTGGGACAGGGGGCGAGCAGTACTTC.